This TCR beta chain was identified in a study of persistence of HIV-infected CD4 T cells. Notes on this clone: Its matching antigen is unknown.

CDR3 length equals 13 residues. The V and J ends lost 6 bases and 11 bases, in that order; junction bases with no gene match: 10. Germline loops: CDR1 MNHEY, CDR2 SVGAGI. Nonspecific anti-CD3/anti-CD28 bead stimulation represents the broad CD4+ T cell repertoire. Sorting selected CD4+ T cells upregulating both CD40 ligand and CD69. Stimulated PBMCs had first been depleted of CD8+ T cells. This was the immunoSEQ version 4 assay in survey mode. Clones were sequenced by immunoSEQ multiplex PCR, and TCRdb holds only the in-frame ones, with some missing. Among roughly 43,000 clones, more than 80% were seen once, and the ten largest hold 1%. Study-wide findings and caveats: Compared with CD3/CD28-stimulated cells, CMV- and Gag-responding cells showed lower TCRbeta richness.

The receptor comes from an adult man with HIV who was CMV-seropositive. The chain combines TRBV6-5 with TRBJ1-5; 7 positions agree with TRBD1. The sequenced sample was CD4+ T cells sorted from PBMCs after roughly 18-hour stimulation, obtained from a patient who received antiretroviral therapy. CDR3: CASSRQGIGSQHF. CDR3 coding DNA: TGTGCCAGCAGCCGACAGGGTATAGGGTCCCAGCATTTT.